The clone carrying this TCR beta chain occurred once. The entry originates in a study of blood T cell repertoires in COVID-19. About the study: Researchers got acute and convalescent COVID-19 samples from the United States, Italy and Spain.

The CDR3 extends over 14 amino acids. Germline assignment: CDR1 MDHEN and CDR2 SYDVKM. V lost 1 base and J lost 3, with 7 bases in between. Using immunoSEQ multiplex PCR, the repertoire was profiled, and TCRdb retains in-frame clones only, with some absent. The repertoire has about 380,000 clones, around 89% of them found once; the top ten carry over 1%. The material sequenced was peripheral blood. The chain recombines TRBV28 with TRBJ1-5; D is ambiguous. The receptor was derived from a man aged 35 to 55 with acute or convalescent COVID-19. CDR3: CASSLSGINQPQHF. The DNA of the CDR3 is TGTGCCAGCAGTTTATCGGGAATCAATCAGCCCCAGCATTTT. Using reference TRBV28 and TRBJ1-5 for the parts outside the CDR3, the full variable domain is DVKVTQSSRYLVKRTGEKVFLECVQDMDHENMFWYRQDPGLGLRLIYFSYDVKMKEKGDIPEGYSVSREKKERFSLILESASTNQTSMYLCASSLSGINQPQHFGDGTRLSIL.